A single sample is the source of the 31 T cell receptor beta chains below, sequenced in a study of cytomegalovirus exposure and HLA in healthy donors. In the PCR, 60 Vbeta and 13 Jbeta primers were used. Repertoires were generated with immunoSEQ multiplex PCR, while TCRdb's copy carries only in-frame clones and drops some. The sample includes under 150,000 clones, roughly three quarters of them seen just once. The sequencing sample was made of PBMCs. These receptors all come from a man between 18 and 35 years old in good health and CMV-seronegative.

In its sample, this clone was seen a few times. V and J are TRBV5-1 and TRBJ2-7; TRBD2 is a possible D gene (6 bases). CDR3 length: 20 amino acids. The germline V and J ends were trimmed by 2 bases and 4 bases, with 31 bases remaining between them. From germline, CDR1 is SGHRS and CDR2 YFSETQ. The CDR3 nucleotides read TGCGCCAGCAGCTTACGGGGGAGTCTTGCCCACCCTCCGTCTCTGTACGAGCAGTACTTC. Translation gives CASSLRGSLAHPPSLYEQYF.

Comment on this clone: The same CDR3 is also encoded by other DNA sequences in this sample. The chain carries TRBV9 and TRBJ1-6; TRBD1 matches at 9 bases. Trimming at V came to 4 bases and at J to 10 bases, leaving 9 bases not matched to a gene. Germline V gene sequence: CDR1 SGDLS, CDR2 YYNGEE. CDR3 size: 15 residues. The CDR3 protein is CASSPQTGGGSPLHF. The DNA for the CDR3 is TGTGCCAGCAGCCCCCAGACAGGGGGTGGATCACCCCTCCACTTT.

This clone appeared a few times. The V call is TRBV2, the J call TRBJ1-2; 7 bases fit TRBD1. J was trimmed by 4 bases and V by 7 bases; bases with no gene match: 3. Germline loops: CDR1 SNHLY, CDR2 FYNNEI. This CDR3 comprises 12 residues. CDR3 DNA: TGTGCCAGCAAAGACAGGGTCTATGGCTACACCTTC. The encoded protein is CASKDRVYGYTF.

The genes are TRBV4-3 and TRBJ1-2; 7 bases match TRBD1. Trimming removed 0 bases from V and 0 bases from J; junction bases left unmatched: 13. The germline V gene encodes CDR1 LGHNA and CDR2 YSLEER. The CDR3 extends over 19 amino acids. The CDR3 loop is CASSQDFRTGQIPNYGYTF. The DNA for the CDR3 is TGCGCCAGCAGCCAAGATTTCCGGACAGGCCAAATACCTAACTATGGCTACACCTTC.

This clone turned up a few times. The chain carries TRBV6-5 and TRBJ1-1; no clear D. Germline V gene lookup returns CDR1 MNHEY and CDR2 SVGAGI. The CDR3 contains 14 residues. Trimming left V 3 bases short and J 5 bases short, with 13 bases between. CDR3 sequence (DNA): TGTGCCAGCAGTTATGCCGGTTCGGGTACTGAAGCTTTCTTT. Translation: CASSYAGSGTEAFF.

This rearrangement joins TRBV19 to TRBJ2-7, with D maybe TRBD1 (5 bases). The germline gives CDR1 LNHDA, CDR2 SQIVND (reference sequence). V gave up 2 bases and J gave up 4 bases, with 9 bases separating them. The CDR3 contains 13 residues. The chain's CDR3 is CASSIRQGYEQYF. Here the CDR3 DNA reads TGTGCCAGTAGTATAAGGCAGGGTTACGAGCAGTACTTC.

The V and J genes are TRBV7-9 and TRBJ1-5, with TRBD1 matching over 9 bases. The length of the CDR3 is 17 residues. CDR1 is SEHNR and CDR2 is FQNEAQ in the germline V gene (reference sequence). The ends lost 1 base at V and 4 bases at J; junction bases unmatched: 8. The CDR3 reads CASSLGLDRGPNQPQHF. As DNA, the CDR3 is TGTGCCAGCAGCTTAGGGCTGGACAGGGGCCCAAATCAGCCCCAGCATTTT.

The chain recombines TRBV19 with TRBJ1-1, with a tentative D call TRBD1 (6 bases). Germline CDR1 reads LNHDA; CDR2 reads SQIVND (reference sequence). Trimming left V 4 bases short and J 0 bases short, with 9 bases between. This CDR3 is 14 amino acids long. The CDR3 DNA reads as TGTGCCAGTAGTAACACAGGGTTGAACACTGAAGCTTTCTTT. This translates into CASSNTGLNTEAFF.

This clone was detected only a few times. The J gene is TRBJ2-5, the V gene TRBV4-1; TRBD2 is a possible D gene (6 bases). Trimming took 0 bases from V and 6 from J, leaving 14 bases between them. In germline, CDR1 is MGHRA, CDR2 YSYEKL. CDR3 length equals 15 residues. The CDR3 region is CASSQEGGRVKTQYF. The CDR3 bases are TGCGCCAGCAGCCAAGAGGGAGGCAGGGTGAAGACCCAGTACTTC.

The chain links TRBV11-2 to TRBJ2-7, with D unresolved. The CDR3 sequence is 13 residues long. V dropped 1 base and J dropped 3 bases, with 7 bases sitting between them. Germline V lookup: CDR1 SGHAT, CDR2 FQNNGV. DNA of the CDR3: TGTGCCAGCAGCTTAGGGCACAACTACGAGCAGTACTTC. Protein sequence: CASSLGHNYEQYF. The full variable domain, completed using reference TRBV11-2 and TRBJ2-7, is EAGVAQSPRYKIIEKRQSVAFWCNPISGHATLYWYQQILGQGPKLLIQFQNNGVVDDSQLPKDRFSAERLKGVDSTLKIQPAKLEDSAVYLCASSLGHNYEQYFGPGTRLTVT.

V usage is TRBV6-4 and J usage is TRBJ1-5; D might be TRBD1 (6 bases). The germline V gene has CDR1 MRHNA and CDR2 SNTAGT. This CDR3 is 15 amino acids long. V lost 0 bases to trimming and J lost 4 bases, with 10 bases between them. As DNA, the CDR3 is TGTGCCAGCAGTGACTCGAGGGGGTGGAATCAGCCCCAGCATTTT. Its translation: CASSDSRGWNQPQHF.

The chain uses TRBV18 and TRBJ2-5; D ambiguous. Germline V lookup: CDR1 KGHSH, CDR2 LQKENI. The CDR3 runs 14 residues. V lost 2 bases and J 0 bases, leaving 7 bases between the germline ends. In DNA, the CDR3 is TGTGCCAGCTCACCAGTAGTCAACCAAGAGACCCAGTACTTC. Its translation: CASSPVVNQETQYF. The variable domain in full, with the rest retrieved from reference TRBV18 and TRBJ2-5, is NAGVMQNPRHLVRRRGQEARLRCSPMKGHSHVYWYRQLPEEGLKFMVYLQKENIIDESGMPKERFSAEFPKEGPSILRIQQVVRGDSAAYFCASSPVVNQETQYFGPGTRLLVL.

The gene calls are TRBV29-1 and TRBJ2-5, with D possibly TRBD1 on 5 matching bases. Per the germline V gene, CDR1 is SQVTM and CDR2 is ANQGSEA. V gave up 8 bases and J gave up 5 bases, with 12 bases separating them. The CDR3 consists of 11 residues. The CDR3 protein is CSPTKGETQYF. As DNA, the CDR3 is TGCAGCCCCACCAAGGGGGAGACCCAGTACTTC. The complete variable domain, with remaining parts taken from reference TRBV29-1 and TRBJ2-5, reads SAVISQKPSRDICQRGTSLTIQCQVDSQVTMMFWYRQQPGQSLTLIATANQGSEATYESGFVIDKFPISRPNLTFSTLTVSNMSPEDSSIYLCSPTKGETQYFGPGTRLLVL.

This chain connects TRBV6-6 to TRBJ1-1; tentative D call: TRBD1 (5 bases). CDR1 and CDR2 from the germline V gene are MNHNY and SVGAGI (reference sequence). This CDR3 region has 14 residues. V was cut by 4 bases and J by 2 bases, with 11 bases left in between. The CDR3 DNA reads TGTGCCAGCAGTTGGGGCGGATCTAACACTGAAGCTTTCTTT. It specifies CASSWGGSNTEAFF.

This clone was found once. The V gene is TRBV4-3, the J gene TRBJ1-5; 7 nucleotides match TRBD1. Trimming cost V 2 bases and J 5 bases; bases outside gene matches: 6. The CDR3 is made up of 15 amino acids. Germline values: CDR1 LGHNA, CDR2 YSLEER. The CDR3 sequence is CASSQTNRGDQPQHF. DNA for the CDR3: TGCGCCAGCAGCCAAACGAACAGGGGCGATCAGCCCCAGCATTTT.

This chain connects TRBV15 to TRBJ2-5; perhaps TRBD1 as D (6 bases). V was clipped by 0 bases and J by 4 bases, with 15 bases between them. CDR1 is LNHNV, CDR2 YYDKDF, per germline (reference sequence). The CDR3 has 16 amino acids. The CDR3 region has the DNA TGTGCCACCAGCAGAGATCTCTTACAGGGTAGAGAGACCCAGTACTTC. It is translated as CATSRDLLQGRETQYF.

The DNA for the CDR3 is TGTGCCACCAGCAGACAAGGACAGGGAGGCGGGGAGCTGTTTTTT. It translates to CATSRQGQGGGELFF. This chain joins TRBV15 and TRBJ2-2; TRBD1 aligns across 8 bases. CDR3 length equals 15 residues. Germline V CDR1 and CDR2: LNHNV, YYDKDF (reference sequence). V was clipped by 2 bases and J by 7 bases; unmatched bases: 6.

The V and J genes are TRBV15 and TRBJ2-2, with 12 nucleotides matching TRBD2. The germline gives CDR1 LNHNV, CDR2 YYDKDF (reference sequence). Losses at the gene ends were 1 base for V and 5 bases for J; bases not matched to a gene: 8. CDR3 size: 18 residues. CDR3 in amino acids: CATSRGASGGARTGELFF. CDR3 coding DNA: TGTGCCACCAGCAGAGGGGCTAGCGGGGGGGCCCGAACCGGGGAGCTGTTTTTT.

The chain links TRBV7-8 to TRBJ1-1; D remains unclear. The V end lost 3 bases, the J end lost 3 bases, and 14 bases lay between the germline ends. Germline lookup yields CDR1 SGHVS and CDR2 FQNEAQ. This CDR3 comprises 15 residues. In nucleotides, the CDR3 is TGTGCCAGCAGCTTCCGGGGAATTCGGGACACTGAAGCTTTCTTT. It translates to CASSFRGIRDTEAFF.

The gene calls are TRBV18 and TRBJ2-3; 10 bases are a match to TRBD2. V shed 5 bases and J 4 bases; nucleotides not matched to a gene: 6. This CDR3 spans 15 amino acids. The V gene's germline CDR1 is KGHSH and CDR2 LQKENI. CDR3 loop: CASSNTGTSADTQYF. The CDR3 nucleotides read TGTGCCAGCTCAAACACCGGGACTAGCGCAGATACGCAGTATTTT.

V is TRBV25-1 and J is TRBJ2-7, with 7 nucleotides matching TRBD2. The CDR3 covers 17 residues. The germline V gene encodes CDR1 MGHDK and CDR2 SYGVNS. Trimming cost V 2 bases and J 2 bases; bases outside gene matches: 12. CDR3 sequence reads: CASSELNAGEATYEQYF. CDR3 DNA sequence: TGTGCCAGCAGTGAACTTAACGCGGGAGAGGCGACCTACGAGCAGTACTTC.

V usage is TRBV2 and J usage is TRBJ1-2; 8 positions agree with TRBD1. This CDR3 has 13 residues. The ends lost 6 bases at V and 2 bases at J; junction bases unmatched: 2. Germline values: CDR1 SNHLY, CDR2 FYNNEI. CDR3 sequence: CASRTGANYGYTF. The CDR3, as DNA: TGTGCCAGCAGGACAGGGGCCAACTATGGCTACACCTTC.

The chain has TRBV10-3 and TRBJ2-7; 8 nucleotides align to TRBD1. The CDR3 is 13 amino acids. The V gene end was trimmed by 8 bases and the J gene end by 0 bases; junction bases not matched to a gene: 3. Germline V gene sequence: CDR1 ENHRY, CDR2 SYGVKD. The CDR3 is CAIGDRYSYEQYF. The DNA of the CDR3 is TGTGCCATCGGGGACAGGTACTCCTACGAGCAGTACTTC.

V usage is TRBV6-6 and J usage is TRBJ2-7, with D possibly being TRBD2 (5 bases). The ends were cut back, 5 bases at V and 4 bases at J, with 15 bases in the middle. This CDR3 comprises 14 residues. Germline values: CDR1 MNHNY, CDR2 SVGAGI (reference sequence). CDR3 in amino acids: CASSQPGDRYEQYF. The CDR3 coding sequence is TGTGCCAGCAGTCAACCCGGGGATAGGTACGAGCAGTACTTC.

CDR3: CASSQVGGELSEAFF. DNA for the CDR3: TGCGCCAGCAGCCAAGTTGGAGGGGAGTTATCTGAAGCTTTCTTT. The chain recombines TRBV4-3 with TRBJ1-1; TRBD1 might be the D (5 bases). The CDR3 is 15 residues long. Germline V gene data show CDR1 as LGHNA and CDR2 as YSLEER. Trimming pared 1 base from V and 6 bases from J, leaving 15 bases between.

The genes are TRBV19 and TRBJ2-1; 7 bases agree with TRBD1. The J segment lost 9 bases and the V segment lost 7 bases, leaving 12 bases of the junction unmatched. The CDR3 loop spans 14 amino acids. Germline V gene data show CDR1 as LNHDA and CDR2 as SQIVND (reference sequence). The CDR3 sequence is CASTIQGNLGEQFF. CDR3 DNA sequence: TGTGCCAGTACCATACAGGGGAATCTGGGTGAGCAGTTCTTC.

The CDR3 sequence: CASSLKYPDRPHRPQHF. For the CDR3, the DNA is TGTGCCAGCAGTTTAAAATACCCTGACAGGCCACATCGGCCCCAGCATTTT. This chain uses TRBV27 with TRBJ1-5; weak D call: TRBD1 (6 bases). With 2 bases removed from V and 9 bases from J, the gap between germline ends came to 23 bases. Germline V gene lookup returns CDR1 MNHEY and CDR2 SMNVEV (reference sequence). The CDR3 sequence is 17 residues long.

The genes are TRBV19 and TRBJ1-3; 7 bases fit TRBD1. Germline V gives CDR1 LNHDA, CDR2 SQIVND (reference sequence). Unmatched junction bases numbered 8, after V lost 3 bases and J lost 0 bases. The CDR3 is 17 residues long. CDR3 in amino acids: CASSMARGQSSGNTIYF. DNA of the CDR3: TGTGCCAGTAGTATGGCTAGGGGACAGAGCTCTGGAAACACCATATATTTT.

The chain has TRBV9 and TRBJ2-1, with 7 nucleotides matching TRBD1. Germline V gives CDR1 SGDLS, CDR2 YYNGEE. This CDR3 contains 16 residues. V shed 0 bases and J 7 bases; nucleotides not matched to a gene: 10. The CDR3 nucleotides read TGTGCCAGCAGCGTAGTGGGGGCAGGGGGAAGTAATGAGCAGTTCTTC. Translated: CASSVVGAGGSNEQFF.

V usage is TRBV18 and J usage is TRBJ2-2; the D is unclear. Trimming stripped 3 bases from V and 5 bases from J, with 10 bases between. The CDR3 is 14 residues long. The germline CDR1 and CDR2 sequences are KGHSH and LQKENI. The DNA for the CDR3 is TGTGCCAGCTCACCTATACAGAGAACCGGGGAGCTGTTTTTT. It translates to CASSPIQRTGELFF.

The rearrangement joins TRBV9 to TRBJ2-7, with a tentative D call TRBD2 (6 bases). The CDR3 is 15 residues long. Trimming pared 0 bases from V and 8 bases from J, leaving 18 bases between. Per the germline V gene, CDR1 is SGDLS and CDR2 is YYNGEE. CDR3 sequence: CASSVDGTAVGQQYF. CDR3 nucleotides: TGTGCCAGCAGCGTAGACGGGACTGCGGTGGGGCAGCAGTACTTC.